This TCR beta chain was captured in a study of T cell repertoires in cytomegalovirus infection. Study-wide findings and caveats: HLA-C-restricted TCR beta clonotypes specific for CMV led the ex vivo response.

Each CDR3 protein gets one entry after TCRdb re-called the reads with MiXCR. The sample carries 100,000 to 150,000 distinct CDR3 sequences, around 30% recorded once. V gave up 1 base and J gave up 2 bases; unmatched junction bases: 6. This CDR3 is 18 amino acids long. Germline V gene lookup returns CDR1 SGHRS and CDR2 YFSETQ. This clonotype occurred a few times. Its matching antigen is unknown. The TCR originated in a human donor in good health (CMV status not recorded). Some clones in this sample may be carry-over from other donors' samples. The sequencing here drew on CD8+ T cells from cultured PBMCs, taken from culture after CMV antigen stimulation. The chain uses TRBV5-1 and TRBJ2-3; 14 bases line up with TRBD2. CDR3 nucleotide sequence: TGCGCCAGCAGCTTGCGACCGGGACTAGCGGGGGTCACAGATACGCAGTATTTT. This encodes CASSLRPGLAGVTDTQYF.